This T cell receptor beta chain is from a study of blood T cell repertoires in COVID-19. CDR1 is SEHNR and CDR2 is FQNEAQ in the germline V gene (reference sequence). The CDR3 has 15 amino acids. Trimming pared 1 base from V and 6 bases from J, leaving 13 bases between. Assay used: immunoSEQ multiplex PCR; TCRdb lists only in-frame clones, some missing. The table shows 180,000 or so clones, with around 80% occurring only once. The specimen sequenced was peripheral blood. The chain is built from TRBV7-9 and TRBJ1-5; tentatively, D is TRBD1 (6 bases). The receptor's source is a woman between 65 and 79 years old with COVID-19, enrolled during active disease. Written as DNA, the CDR3 is TGTGCCAGCAGCTTAGGCTCACAGGGAAGTCAGCCCCAGCATTTT. Protein product: CASSLGSQGSQPQHF.